This T cell receptor beta chain was identified in a study of blood T cell repertoires in COVID-19. Study-level information: The samples span acute and convalescent COVID-19 from the United States, Italy and Spain. T cells, B-cell-depleted T cells, or PBMCs provided the cDNA or gDNA that served as material.

In the study's own analysis: Estimation of nucleated cell counts relied on the amplification of reference gene primers. Sequencing used immunoSEQ multiplex PCR; TCRdb keeps in-frame clones, though not all of them. The V and J calls and clone size were taken over from that table, and D and trimming were inferred from the DNA. This repertoire shows 150,000 to 170,000 clones, roughly 78% found once; its top ten account for roughly 1.5%. The CDR3 contains 13 residues. Trimming took 5 bases from V and 8 from J; bases not matched to a gene: 7. CDR1 and CDR2 (germline): MDHEN, SYDVKM. Specimen: peripheral blood. The clonotype originates from a man older than 75 with acute or convalescent COVID-19. This chain uses TRBV28 with TRBJ1-1, with 8 nucleotides matching TRBD1. CDR3 protein: CASSPPQGAEAFF. The CDR3 nucleotides are TGTGCCAGCAGTCCCCCGCAGGGGGCCGAAGCTTTCTTT.